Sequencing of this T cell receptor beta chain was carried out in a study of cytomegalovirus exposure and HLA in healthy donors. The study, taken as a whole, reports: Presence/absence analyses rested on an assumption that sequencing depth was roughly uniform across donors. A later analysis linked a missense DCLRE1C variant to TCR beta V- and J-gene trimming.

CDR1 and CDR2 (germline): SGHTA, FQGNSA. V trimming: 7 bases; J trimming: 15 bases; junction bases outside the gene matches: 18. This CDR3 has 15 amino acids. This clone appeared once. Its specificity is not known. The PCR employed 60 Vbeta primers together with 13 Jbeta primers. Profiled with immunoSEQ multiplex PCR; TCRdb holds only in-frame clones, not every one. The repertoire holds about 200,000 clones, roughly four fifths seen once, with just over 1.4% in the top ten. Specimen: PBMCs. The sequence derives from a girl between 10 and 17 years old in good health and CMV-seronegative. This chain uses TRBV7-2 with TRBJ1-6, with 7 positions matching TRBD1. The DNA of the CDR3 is TGTGCCAGCAAGCCGGGACAGCGTAACCCATTTCTCCTCCACTTT. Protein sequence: CASKPGQRNPFLLHF.